What follows describes a single TCR beta chain. This entry is derived from a study of blood T cell repertoires in COVID-19. The overall study: Spain, Italy and the United States supplied samples that represented acute and convalescent COVID-19. From T cells, B-cell-depleted T cells, or PBMCs came the material, which was cDNA or gDNA.

Authors' analysis steps: Reference gene primer amplification gave estimated nucleated cell counts. Here immunoSEQ multiplex PCR was the method, and the copy in TCRdb shows in-frame clones only, minus some. V and J calls and clone size come straight from that table; D and trimming were deduced from the DNA. The repertoire consists of 100,000 to 150,000 clones, with over 75% occurring once and the leading ten covering over 1%. The CDR3 runs to 15 residues. CDR1 is LGHDT and CDR2 is YNNKEL in the germline V gene (reference sequence). The V gene end was trimmed by 2 bases and the J gene end by 6 bases; junction bases not matched to a gene: 9.

Sequencing used peripheral blood. The receptor was isolated from a woman aged 80 or older with acute or convalescent COVID-19. The rearrangement uses TRBV3-1 (or the pseudogene TRBV3-2) and TRBJ2-7; 8 nucleotides match TRBD2. This CDR3 reads CASSQWEAGEGEQYF. CDR3 sequence (DNA): TGTGCCAGCAGCCAATGGGAAGCGGGAGAGGGCGAGCAGTACTTC.